This T cell receptor (beta chain) was sequenced during a study of neurological immune-mediated disorders. Study results and limitations: One related-CDR3 cluster, which may be a signature, held the repertoires of 18 of 34 multiple sclerosis patients after phylogenetic grouping.

This clonotype has a count of ten or more. Its antigen is currently unknown. As for the cDNA, it was generated by 5'RACE with 10-nucleotide random UMIs. TCRdb re-derived calls from the 5' RACE reads in MiXCR, one entry per CDR3 protein. The data show roughly 40,000 distinct CDR3 sequences, 2.5% seen once. Germline CDR1 DFQATT, CDR2 SNEGSKA (reference sequence). The CDR3 is made up of 13 amino acids. Trimming left V 1 base short and J 9 bases short, with 13 bases between. The unsorted libraries originated from 2 million PBMCs kept at -80 C. The rearrangement links TRBV20-1 to TRBJ1-5, with D unresolved. This TCR was sampled from a man aged 45 to 65 with multiple sclerosis. The sequencing input was PBMCs. CDR3 protein: CSARGQESMPQHF. The CDR3 nucleotides are TGCAGTGCTAGAGGGCAGGAATCAATGCCCCAGCATTTT.